Detailed here is one TCR beta chain. This clone has only one observation. The target of this receptor is not known. Base qualities are missing; no much larger clone stands one base away. These data come from a study of technical replicates of blood from several donors (dated by TCRdb to 2016 to 2017). Taken from the germline V gene (reference sequence), the CDR1 and CDR2 loops are SGHNT and YYREEE. Trimming accounts for 4 bases at V and 8 bases at J, while the number of junction bases matched to no gene is 3. Including the terminal cysteine and phenylalanine, the CDR3 comprises 13 residues. The sequence is cut down to CDR3 DNA, 39 bases in frame from base 1. Library creation used the immunoSEQ multiplex PCR assay. Here the immuneACCESS table is served through TCRdb, limited to in-frame sequences with V and J called. Missing clones are a known gap in these copies; in checked studies unresolved V genes cover under half, and the rest lacks a known reason. This sample lists tens of thousands of clones; 88% were detected once. The ten largest clonotypes hold 4% to 5% of the sample.

The chain is made from TRBV5-4 and TRBJ1-4, with 9 junctional bases fitting TRBD1. This TCR was sampled from a human donor in good health. Some clones in this sample may be carry-over from other donors' samples. The sample consisted of PBMCs. The DNA reads TGTGCCAGCAGCGGGGGACAGGGAGAAAAACTGTTTTTT. Protein translation: CASSGGQGEKLFF. With the rest looked up from the reference TRBV5-4 and TRBJ1-4 genes rather than sequenced, the full variable domain is ETGVTQSPTHLIKTRGQQVTLRCSSQSGHNTVSWYQQALGQGPQFIFQYYREEENGRGNFPPRFSGLQFPNYSSELNVNALELDDSALYLCASSGGQGEKLFFGSGTQLSVL.